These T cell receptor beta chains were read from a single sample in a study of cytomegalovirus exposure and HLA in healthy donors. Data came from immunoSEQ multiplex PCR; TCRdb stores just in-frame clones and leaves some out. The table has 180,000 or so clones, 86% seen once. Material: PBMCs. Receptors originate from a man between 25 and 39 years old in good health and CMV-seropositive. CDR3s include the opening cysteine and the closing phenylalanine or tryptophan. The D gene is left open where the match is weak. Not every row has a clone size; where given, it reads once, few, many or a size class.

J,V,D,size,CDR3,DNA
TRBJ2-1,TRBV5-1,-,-,CASSLTQGHYNEQFF,TGCGCCAGCAGCTTGACCCAGGGCCACTACAATGAGCAGTTCTTC
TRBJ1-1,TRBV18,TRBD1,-,CASSRQGQGNTEAFF,TGTGCCAGCTCTCGACAGGGGCAGGGGAACACTGAAGCTTTCTTT
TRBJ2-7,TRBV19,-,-,CASSMGWGYEQYF,TGTGCCAGTAGTATGGGCTGGGGCTACGAGCAGTACTTC
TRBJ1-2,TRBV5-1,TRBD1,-,CASSLEGGQGAVGYTF,TGCGCCAGCAGCTTGGAGGGCGGACAGGGGGCTGTCGGCTACACCTTC
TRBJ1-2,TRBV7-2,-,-,CASSLLLSGTVYGYTF,TGTGCCAGCAGCCTGTTGCTGTCCGGGACCGTCTATGGCTACACCTTC
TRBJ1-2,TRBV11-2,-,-,CASSLGFNYGYTF,TGTGCCAGCAGTCTAGGGTTTAACTATGGCTACACCTTC
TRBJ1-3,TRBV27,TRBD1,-,CASNRGGTGLRHSGNTIYF,TGTGCCAGCAATCGAGGCGGGACAGGGTTAAGACACTCTGGAAACACCATATATTTT
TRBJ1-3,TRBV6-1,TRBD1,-,CATGTGYSGNTIYF,TGTGCAACCGGGACAGGGTACTCTGGAAACACCATATATTTT
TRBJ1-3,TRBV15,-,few,CATSRDWGEGNTIYF,TGTGCCACCAGCAGAGATTGGGGGGAAGGAAACACCATATATTTT
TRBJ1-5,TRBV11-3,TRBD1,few,CASSFQDRGNQPQHF,TGTGCCAGCAGCTTTCAGGACAGGGGCAATCAGCCCCAGCATTTT